This T cell receptor beta chain was recorded in a study (dated by TCRdb to the mid-2010s). Some background on the complete study: The study tested whether tumor-infiltrating Tregs in breast cancer are recruited from blood Tregs or converted in situ from other CD4+ T cell subsets. Study-wide conclusions, independent of this receptor: The greatest overlap of tumor-infiltrating Treg TCR alpha and beta sequences was with tumor naive CD4+ T cells, followed next by blood naive CD4+ T cells. The larger-cohort validation was restricted to a single TCR beta V-J rearrangement rather than whole repertoires. Tumor memory CD4+ T cell TCR gene usage was found to cluster with blood and lymph node memory CD4+ cells and with lymph node naive CD4+ cells.

Amplification of full-length TCR variable regions was done by 5' RACE PCR using constant-region reverse primers, and this step was followed by semi-nested PCR with Nested Universal Primer A. The ReliaPrep RNA Cell Miniprep System was used to extract total RNA, which was then reverse transcribed into 5'RACE-ready cDNA with the SMARTer RACE 5'/3' Kit. Multiplex adaptors were used to barcode the full-length TCR alpha and beta libraries, which were then sequenced on an Illumina MiSeq. On the authors' methods: For each of nine subset-tissue groups, sequencing data from the five patients were combined, and the groups were compared by unsupervised clustering of TCR gene usage. The Morisita-Horn index, with shared sequences weighted by their contribution to each repertoire, was used to calculate repertoire similarity. TCRdb reprocessed the public reads (quality trimming at Q25 with fastp, clone calling with MiXCR) and kept in-frame beta chains. Entries are consolidated by CDR3 protein sequence, retaining the most common genes and DNA. Here the V and J calls rest on TCRdb's processing, not on the authors' analysis. Across this sample there are about 5,300 distinct CDR3 sequences, with over 30% seen only once. The ten largest clonotypes hold approximately 50% of the sample.

The memory CD4+ T cell population was isolated based on a CD4+CD45RO+CD25- phenotype. Tregs, naive and memory CD4+ T cells from tumor, blood and ipsilateral draining lymph nodes of 4 or 5 breast cancer patients underwent full-length TCR alpha and beta sequencing. Mononuclear cells from lymph nodes or 50 ml of peripheral blood were isolated by Ficoll density gradient centrifugation. FACS confirmed that the sorted cell populations were more than 90% pure. With respect to this clonotype: Its antigen is unknown. It has no much larger one-base neighbor in the sample; base qualities were not kept.

Measured from the cysteine to the phenylalanine, the CDR3 is 15 residues long. Solely the CDR3 DNA is kept, with 45 bases framed from the first base. Unmatched junction bases come to 2, with V trimmed by 2 bases and J by 4 bases. Reading the germline V gene gives CDR1 KGHSH and CDR2 LQKENI. The sample was memory CD4+ T cells sorted from blood. Interpreted using the paper, the cell subset or site label stands for: memory CD4+ T cells, CD4+CD45RO+CD25-. The receptor was isolated from a female donor with breast cancer. The V and J genes are TRBV18 and TRBJ2-5; 12 middle bases align to TRBD2. At the DNA level, the sequence is TGTGCCAGCTCACCAATGGGACTAGCGGGAGAGACCCAGTACTTC. The translation is CASSPMGLAGETQYF.